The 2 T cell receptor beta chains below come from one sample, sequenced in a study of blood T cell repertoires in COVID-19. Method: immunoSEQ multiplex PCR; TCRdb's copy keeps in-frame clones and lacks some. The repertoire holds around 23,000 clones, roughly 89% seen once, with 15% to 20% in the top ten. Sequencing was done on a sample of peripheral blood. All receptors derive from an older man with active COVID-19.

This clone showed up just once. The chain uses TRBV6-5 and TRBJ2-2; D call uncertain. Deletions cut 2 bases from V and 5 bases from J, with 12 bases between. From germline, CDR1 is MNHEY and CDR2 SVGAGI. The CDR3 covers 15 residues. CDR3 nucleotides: TGTGCCAGCAGTTACCGTGAGGCGGAGACCGGGGAGCTGTTTTTT. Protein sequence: CASSYREAETGELFF.

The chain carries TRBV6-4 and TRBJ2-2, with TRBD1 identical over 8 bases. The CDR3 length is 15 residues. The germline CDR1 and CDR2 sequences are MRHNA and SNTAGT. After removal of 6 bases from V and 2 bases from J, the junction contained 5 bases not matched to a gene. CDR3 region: CASSRDRFNTGELFF. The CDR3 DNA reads TGTGCCAGCAGCCGGGACAGGTTCAACACCGGGGAGCTGTTTTTT.